A selection of T cell receptor beta chains follows, all from one sample in a study of blood T cell repertoires in COVID-19. Using immunoSEQ multiplex PCR, the repertoire was profiled, and TCRdb retains in-frame clones only, with some absent. Of fewer than 200,000 clones in the sample, around four fifths were seen once. The sample was peripheral blood. The origin of the receptors is a woman in her 70s who had recovered from COVID-19. CDR3s include the opening cysteine and the closing phenylalanine or tryptophan. A D gene is named only where the DNA matches it firmly. For some rows the clone size is stated as once, few or many, or as a class when expanded; others skip it.

V	size	D	J	CDR3	DNA
TRBV3-1/TRBV3-2	.	.	TRBJ1-2	CASSPKGQSYGYTF	TGTGCCAGCAGCCCGAAAGGACAGTCCTATGGCTACACCTTC
TRBV7-6	.	.	TRBJ1-5	CASSLGQFRNQPQHF	TGTGCCAGCAGCTTAGGACAGTTCCGCAATCAGCCCCAGCATTTT
TRBV9	once	.	TRBJ1-4	CASSVGTVSNEKLFF	TGTGCCAGCAGCGTGGGGACTGTCTCTAATGAAAAACTGTTTTTT
TRBV5-8	.	TRBD2	TRBJ2-1	CASSSQTSDWGNEQFF	TGTGCCAGCAGCTCCCAGACTAGCGATTGGGGCAATGAGCAGTTCTTC
TRBV7-3	.	.	TRBJ2-3	CASTTPGDSDTQYF	TGTGCCAGCACCACCCCCGGGGACTCAGATACGCAGTATTTT
TRBV5-1	.	TRBD1	TRBJ2-7	CASGLGTGVHEQYF	TGCGCCAGCGGCCTCGGGACAGGGGTGCACGAGCAGTACTTC
TRBV18	.	TRBD2	TRBJ2-1	CASSPWAGGDNEQFF	TGTGCCAGCTCACCATGGGCGGGGGGCGACAATGAGCAGTTCTTC
TRBV7-9	.	.	TRBJ1-1	CASSSLRVLSRAEAFF	TGTGCCAGCAGCTCCCTCAGGGTCCTCTCAAGGGCTGAAGCTTTCTTT
TRBV3-1/TRBV3-2	.	.	TRBJ1-1	CASSHGRRNTEAFF	TGTGCCAGCAGCCACGGGAGGAGAAACACTGAAGCTTTCTTT
TRBV27	.	.	TRBJ2-5	CASSQGLGGGETQYF	TGTGCCAGCAGCCAGGGACTAGGGGGCGGGGAGACCCAGTACTTC
TRBV2	.	TRBD2	TRBJ2-1	CASPRGEGSEQFF	TGTGCCAGCCCCCGGGGGGAGGGGTCTGAGCAGTTCTTC
TRBV19	.	TRBD1	TRBJ2-7	CASSPRGTGVEQYF	TGTGCCAGTAGTCCCAGGGGGACAGGGGTCGAGCAGTACTTC
TRBV30	.	.	TRBJ2-7	CAWSVGAYEQYF	TGTGCCTGGAGCGTAGGGGCTTACGAGCAGTACTTC
TRBV7-9	.	TRBD2	TRBJ2-7	CASSPPGFRGDEQYF	TGTGCCAGCAGCCCCCCCGGGTTCCGGGGGGACGAGCAGTACTTC
TRBV7-3	.	.	TRBJ1-2	CASSDTQAFFNYGYTF	TGTGCCAGCAGCGACACACAGGCGTTCTTTAACTATGGCTACACCTTC
TRBV6-5	.	.	TRBJ1-1	CASSYWGTLNTEAFF	TGTGCCAGCAGTTACTGGGGCACCCTGAACACTGAAGCTTTCTTT
TRBV3-1/TRBV3-2	.	.	TRBJ1-1	CASSQEAGDTEAFF	TGTGCCAGCAGCCAAGAGGCGGGGGACACTGAAGCTTTCTTT
TRBV5-4	.	TRBD2	TRBJ2-5	CASSPRASGGQETQYF	TGTGCCAGCAGCCCGAGGGCTAGCGGGGGTCAAGAGACCCAGTACTTC
TRBV7-9	.	.	TRBJ1-2	CASSPQTGHYGYTF	TGTGCCAGCAGCCCCCAGACAGGACACTATGGCTACACCTTC
TRBV7-2	.	TRBD1	TRBJ1-2	CASSPDRGYGYTF	TGTGCCAGCAGCCCAGACAGGGGGTACGGCTACACCTTC
TRBV2	.	.	TRBJ1-1	CASKRQANTEAFF	TGTGCCAGCAAACGTCAGGCGAACACTGAAGCTTTCTTT
TRBV4-3	.	TRBD2	TRBJ2-3	CASSQDRGASGTTDTQYF	TGCGCCAGCAGCCAAGATCGTGGGGCTAGCGGGACCACAGATACGCAGTATTTT
TRBV4-1	.	TRBD1	TRBJ1-2	CASSQHDRGDYGYTF	TGCGCCAGCAGCCAACACGACAGGGGTGACTATGGCTACACCTTC
TRBV12-5	many	.	TRBJ2-7	CASGPGLAVHEQYF	TGTGCTAGTGGACCAGGCCTAGCCGTCCACGAGCAGTACTTC
TRBV19	.	.	TRBJ1-2	CASSIRRQGGGYTF	TGTGCCAGTAGTATTCGGCGGCAGGGTGGTGGCTACACCTTC
TRBV19	.	TRBD1	TRBJ2-4	CASSPLPGQASLNIQYF	TGTGCCAGTAGCCCCTTACCGGGACAGGCGAGCCTAAACATTCAGTACTTC